The 11 T cell receptor beta chains below all came from one sample that was sequenced in a study of cytomegalovirus exposure and HLA in healthy donors. PCR was performed using 60 Vbeta and 13 Jbeta primers. Here immunoSEQ multiplex PCR was the method, and the copy in TCRdb shows in-frame clones only, minus some. The sample has some 150,000 clones; approximately 80% are singletons. Input material: PBMCs. The receptors stem from a boy between 2 and 10 years old in good health and CMV-seronegative.

The gene calls are TRBV5-4 and TRBJ2-5; 8 nucleotides agree with TRBD2. J lost 5 bases, V lost 9 bases, and 12 bases had no gene match. Per germline, CDR1 SGHNT and CDR2 YYREEE (reference sequence). The CDR3 covers 14 residues. The CDR3 is CATSAGGVFETQYF. CDR3 nucleotide sequence: TGTGCCACCTCGGCCGGGGGGGTCTTTGAGACCCAGTACTTC. Using reference TRBV5-4 and TRBJ2-5 for the parts outside the CDR3, the full variable domain is ETGVTQSPTHLIKTRGQQVTLRCSSQSGHNTVSWYQQALGQGPQFIFQYYREEENGRGNFPPRFSGLQFPNYSSELNVNALELDDSALYLCATSAGGVFETQYFGPGTRLLVL.

Here the CDR3 reads CASSRGDRGRGTEAFF. DNA of the CDR3: TGTGCCAGCTCTAGGGGGGACAGGGGGCGCGGCACTGAAGCTTTCTTT. The chain carries TRBV18 and TRBJ1-1; 12 nucleotides line up with TRBD1. The J segment lost 4 bases and the V segment lost 6 bases, leaving 9 bases of the junction unmatched. Germline V lookup: CDR1 KGHSH, CDR2 LQKENI. This CDR3 has 16 residues.

The chain couples TRBV5-1 to TRBJ2-3, with 7 bases that match TRBD2. Germline V CDR1 and CDR2: SGHRS, YFSETQ. CDR3 size: 15 residues. Germline trimming cut 0 bases from V and 2 bases from J; bases unmatched to any gene: 3. The CDR3 DNA reads TGCGCCAGCAGCTTGGGCGGGGGAAACACAGATACGCAGTATTTT. This encodes CASSLGGGNTDTQYF.

The chain carries TRBV5-6 and TRBJ1-5; the match to TRBD1 covers 7 bases. This CDR3 contains 16 residues. The V segment lost 4 bases and the J segment 0 bases; nucleotides outside the gene matches: 7. Per the germline V gene, CDR1 is SGHDT and CDR2 is YYEEEE. CDR3 coding DNA: TGTGCCAGCAGCGTTTGGACAGGTTATAGCAATCAGCCCCAGCATTTT. It encodes CASSVWTGYSNQPQHF.

The chain couples TRBV6-6 to TRBJ2-7; 7 bases align to TRBD2. V lost 5 bases and J lost 1; bases outside the gene matches: 5. CDR3 length equals 14 residues. Per the germline V gene, CDR1 is MNHNY and CDR2 is SVGAGI (reference sequence). The CDR3 loop is CASSHGGTSYEQYF. The DNA of the CDR3 is TGTGCCAGCAGTCACGGGGGGACTTCCTACGAGCAGTACTTC.

The chain is built from TRBV27 and TRBJ1-4, with TRBD1 as a possible D gene (5 bases). Trimming stripped 8 bases from V and 5 bases from J, with 18 bases between. The length of the CDR3 is 15 residues. Germline CDR1 is MNHEY and CDR2 is SMNVEV (reference sequence). The CDR3 bases are TGTGCCAGCTCACCTCCGGGGGGACTAAATGAAAAACTGTTTTTT. This gives the protein CASSPPGGLNEKLFF.

The chain joins TRBV5-1 to TRBJ2-2, with 7 bases lining up with TRBD2. The V gene end was trimmed by 2 bases and the J gene end by 4 bases; junction bases not matched to a gene: 17. This CDR3 comprises 19 residues. Germline loops: CDR1 SGHRS, CDR2 YFSETQ. The DNA of the CDR3 is TGCGCCAGCAGCTTTGCCGGGACGGGGGGTTCCTGGGGCACCGGGGAGCTGTTTTTT. This sequence encodes CASSFAGTGGSWGTGELFF.

This clone was detected once. CDR3 nucleotides: TGCGGCGTGAGAACGGGACAGGGTAATGGCTACACCTTC. Amino acid sequence: CGVRTGQGNGYTF. The chain has TRBV10-2 and TRBJ1-2; 9 bases are a match to TRBD1. The CDR3 length is 13 residues. CDR1 is WSHSY, CDR2 SAAADI, per germline.

The chain uses TRBV7-6 and TRBJ2-2; D uncertain. V was shortened by 0 bases and J by 6 bases, with 5 bases between the two germline ends. Germline V gene data show CDR1 as SGHVS and CDR2 as FNYEAQ. This CDR3 has 13 amino acids. Here the CDR3 reads CASSLASSGELFF. DNA of the CDR3: TGTGCCAGCAGCTTAGCGTCGTCCGGGGAGCTGTTTTTT.

The chain carries TRBV5-1 and TRBJ2-1, with 7 bases lining up with TRBD2. This CDR3 comprises 15 residues. Germline CDR1 is SGHRS and CDR2 is YFSETQ. V trimming: 4 bases; J trimming: 3 bases; junction bases outside the gene matches: 7. The DNA of the CDR3 is TGCGCCAGCAGCCCTTTGCGGGAGAGCTACAATGAGCAGTTCTTC. Translating it yields CASSPLRESYNEQFF.

This clone has only one observation. The V gene is TRBV27, the J gene TRBJ2-1, with 7 bases that match TRBD1. The V gene's germline CDR1 is MNHEY and CDR2 SMNVEV (reference sequence). Trimming removed 0 bases from V and 8 bases from J; junction bases left unmatched: 7. This CDR3 is built from 15 residues. Here the CDR3 reads CASSLSTGILDEQFF. The CDR3 DNA is TGTGCCAGCAGTTTATCGACAGGGATTCTCGATGAGCAGTTCTTC.